The clone carrying this T cell receptor beta chain was counted at least ten times. Its matching antigen is unknown. The authors obtained over 170 million TCR-beta sequences from 15-18 subjects per sequencing run. Via MiXCR, TCRdb re-called the 5' RACE reads, giving one row per CDR3 protein. Found here are about 45,000 distinct CDR3 sequences, roughly 12% of them singletons; the top ten hold about an eighth. This entry is derived from a study of neurological immune-mediated disorders. Study results and limitations: HTLV-1-associated myelopathy had the most TCR clonal expansion, while multiple sclerosis had the least, a level that fell below healthy controls.

This CDR3 is built from 18 residues. V lost 0 bases and J 6 bases, leaving 20 bases between the germline ends. Germline V CDR1 and CDR2: KGHDR, SFDVKD. Time point noted: longitudinal time-point 3. The clonotype was recovered from a man aged 30 to 39 in good health. The chain employs TRBV24-1 and TRBJ2-1; D is perhaps TRBD1 or TRBD2 (5 bases each). Sequencing was performed on PBMCs. The CDR3 DNA reads TGTGCCACCAGTGATTTGGGGGGAGAGGAATCCTTCAGCAATGAGCAGTTCTTC. Translated: CATSDLGGEESFSNEQFF.